What follows describes a single TCR beta chain. The table came from immunoSEQ multiplex PCR; TCRdb's copy has only in-frame clones and leaves some out. The repertoire includes around 140,000 clones, just under 95% of them detected once, and 1.5% to 2% sits in the top ten. The sample belongs to a study of T cell responses to AZD1222 COVID-19 vaccine. This CDR3 spans 15 amino acids. Germline loops: CDR1 MNHNS, CDR2 SASEGT. V dropped 2 bases and J dropped 9 bases, with 17 bases sitting between them. The chain joins TRBV6-1 to TRBJ1-5; no clear D gene. The source of this sequence is an adult in good health. Here the sequenced sample was peripheral blood, taken on day 0 of AZD1222 vaccination. The CDR3 spells CASSERYLGLRPQHF. CDR3 nucleotides: TGTGCCAGCAGTGAACGGTATTTGGGCCTCCGGCCCCAGCATTTT.